The present T cell receptor beta chain was sequenced within a study of blood T cell repertoires in COVID-19. Study-wide background: Material from acute and convalescent COVID-19 was sourced from the United States, Italy and Spain. T cells, B-cell-depleted T cells, or PBMCs supplied cDNA or gDNA.

Under the authors' procedure: Amplification with reference gene primers provided the estimates of nucleated cell counts. The method was immunoSEQ multiplex PCR; TCRdb's version includes in-frame clones alone and lacks a portion of them. V, J and clone size are taken as reported in that table, and D and trimming were inferred from the DNA itself. The data show around 97,000 clones, with roughly 90% seen just once and 3.5% held by the top ten. V was cut by 1 base and J by 6 bases, with 7 bases left in between. The CDR3 totals 12 residues. The V gene's germline CDR1 is GTSNPN and CDR2 SVGIG (reference sequence).

The clonotype originates from a woman aged 55 to 70 with acute or convalescent COVID-19. The source material was peripheral blood. This sequence joins TRBV30 and TRBJ2-1; D remains ambiguous. CDR3 amino acids: CAWSAVSNEQFF. CDR3 nucleotides: TGTGCCTGGAGTGCCGTCAGCAATGAGCAGTTCTTC.